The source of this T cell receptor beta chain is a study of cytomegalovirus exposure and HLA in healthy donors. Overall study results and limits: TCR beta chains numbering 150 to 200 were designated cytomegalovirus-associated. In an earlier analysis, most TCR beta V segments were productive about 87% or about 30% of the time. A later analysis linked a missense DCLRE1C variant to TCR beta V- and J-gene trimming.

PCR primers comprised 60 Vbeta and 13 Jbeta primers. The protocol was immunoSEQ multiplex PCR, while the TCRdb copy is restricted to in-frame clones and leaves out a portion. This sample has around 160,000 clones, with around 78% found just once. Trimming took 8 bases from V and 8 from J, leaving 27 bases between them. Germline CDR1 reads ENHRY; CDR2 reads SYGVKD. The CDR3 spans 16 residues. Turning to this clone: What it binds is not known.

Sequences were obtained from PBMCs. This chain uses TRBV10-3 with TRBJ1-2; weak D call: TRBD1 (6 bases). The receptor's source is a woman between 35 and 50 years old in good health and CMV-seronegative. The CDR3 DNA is TGTGCCATCTCCCACCCCGGACCAGACAGGCAGCGGGGCTACACCTTC. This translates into CAISHPGPDRQRGYTF.